Sequencing of this TCR beta chain was carried out in a study of control samples from healthy donors and cancer patients. Sequenced by immunoSEQ multiplex PCR; TCRdb stores in-frame clones only, minus some. The sample has 140,000 to 150,000 clones; roughly 93% are singletons. Looked up from germline, CDR1 is LGHDT and CDR2 is YNNKEL (reference sequence). V shed 1 base and J shed 2 bases, with 18 bases lying between them. CDR3 size: 17 residues. The source of this sequence is a man aged 18 to 29 in good health. The rearrangement uses TRBV3-1 (or the pseudogene TRBV3-2) and TRBJ2-7; D may match TRBD1 or TRBD2 (6 bases each). The material sequenced was blood. CDR3 bases: TGTGCCAGCAGCCAAGTAGGCTTATCCGGGGGCACCTACGAGCAGTACTTC. It translates to CASSQVGLSGGTYEQYF.